This T cell receptor beta chain originates from a study of blood T cell repertoires in COVID-19. For the study at large: From the United States, Italy and Spain came samples of acute and convalescent COVID-19. Sources were T cells, B-cell-depleted T cells, or PBMCs; the material itself was cDNA or gDNA.

This CDR3 is built from 14 residues. Germline CDR1 and CDR2: MGHRA and YSYEKL. With 7 bases clipped from V and 11 bases from J, the junction kept 16 bases outside the gene matches. In the authors' workflow: Estimates of nucleated cell counts were drawn from the amplification of reference gene primers. Measured with immunoSEQ multiplex PCR; TCRdb has only the in-frame clones, and not every one. V, J and clone size are taken as reported in that table, and D and trimming were inferred from the DNA itself. The sample includes some 22,000 clones, 94% of them seen just once. The clonotype was recovered from a woman in her forties or fifties with active COVID-19. The material sequenced was peripheral blood. The V gene is TRBV4-1, the J gene TRBJ1-1; 7 nucleotides agree with TRBD1. The CDR3 nucleotides read TGCGCCAGCAACCCCGGGGACAGACAGGCCGAGGCTTTCTTT. This gives the protein CASNPGDRQAEAFF.